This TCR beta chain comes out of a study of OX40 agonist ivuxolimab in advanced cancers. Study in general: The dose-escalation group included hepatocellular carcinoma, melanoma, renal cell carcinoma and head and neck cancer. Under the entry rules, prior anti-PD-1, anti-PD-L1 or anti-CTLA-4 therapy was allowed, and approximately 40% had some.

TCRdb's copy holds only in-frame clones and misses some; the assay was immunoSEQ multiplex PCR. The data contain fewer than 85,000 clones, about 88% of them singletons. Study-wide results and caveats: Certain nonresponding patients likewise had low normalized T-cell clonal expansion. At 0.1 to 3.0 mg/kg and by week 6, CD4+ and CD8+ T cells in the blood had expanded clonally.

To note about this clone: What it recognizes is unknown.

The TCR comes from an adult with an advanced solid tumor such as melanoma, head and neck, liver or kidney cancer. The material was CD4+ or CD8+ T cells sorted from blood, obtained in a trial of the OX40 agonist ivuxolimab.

The CDR3, as DNA: TGCGCCAGCAGCTTGACGCAGGGAACGGTCGGGGAGCTGTTTTTT. Protein sequence: CASSLTQGTVGELFF. V and J are TRBV5-1 and TRBJ2-2; possibly TRBD1 for D (5 bases). Germline CDR1 and CDR2: SGHRS and YFSETQ. CDR3 size: 15 residues. V was shortened by 1 base and J by 7 bases, with 14 bases between the two germline ends.